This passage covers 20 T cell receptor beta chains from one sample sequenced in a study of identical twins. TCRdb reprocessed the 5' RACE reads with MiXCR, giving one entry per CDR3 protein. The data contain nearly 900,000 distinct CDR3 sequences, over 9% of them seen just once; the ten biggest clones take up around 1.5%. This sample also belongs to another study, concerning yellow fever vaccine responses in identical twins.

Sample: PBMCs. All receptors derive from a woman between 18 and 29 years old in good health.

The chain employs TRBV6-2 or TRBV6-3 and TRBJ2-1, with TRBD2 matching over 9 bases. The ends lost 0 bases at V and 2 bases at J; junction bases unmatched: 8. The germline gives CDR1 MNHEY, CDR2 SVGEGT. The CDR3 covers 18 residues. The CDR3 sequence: CASSYSAGGPGAYNEQFF. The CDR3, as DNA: TGTGCCAGCAGTTACTCGGCGGGAGGGCCTGGTGCCTACAATGAGCAGTTCTTC.

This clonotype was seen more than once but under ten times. CDR3 amino acids: CASSSRLEVKNEQFF. The DNA of the CDR3 is TGTGCCAGCAGCTCTCGCCTAGAGGTTAAAAATGAGCAGTTCTTC. The chain employs TRBV3-1 and TRBJ2-1; D uncertain. Trimming left V 5 bases short and J 7 bases short, with 18 bases between. Germline V gene sequence: CDR1 LGHDT, CDR2 YNNKEL (reference sequence). CDR3 size: 15 residues.

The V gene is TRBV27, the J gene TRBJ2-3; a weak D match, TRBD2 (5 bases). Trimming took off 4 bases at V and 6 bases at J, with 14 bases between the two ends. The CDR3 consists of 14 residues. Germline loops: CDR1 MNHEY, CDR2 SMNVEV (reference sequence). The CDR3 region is CASSSLGLWDTQYF. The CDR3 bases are TGTGCCAGCAGTTCCCTAGGACTCTGGGATACGCAGTATTTT.

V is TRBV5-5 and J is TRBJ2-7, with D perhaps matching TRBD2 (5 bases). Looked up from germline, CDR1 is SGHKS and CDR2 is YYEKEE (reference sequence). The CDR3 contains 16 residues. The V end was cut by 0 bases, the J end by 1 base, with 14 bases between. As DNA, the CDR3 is TGTGCCAGCAGCTTGGGCCTTTCGGGGAGTTCCTACGAGCAGTACGTC. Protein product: CASSLGLSGSSYEQYV.

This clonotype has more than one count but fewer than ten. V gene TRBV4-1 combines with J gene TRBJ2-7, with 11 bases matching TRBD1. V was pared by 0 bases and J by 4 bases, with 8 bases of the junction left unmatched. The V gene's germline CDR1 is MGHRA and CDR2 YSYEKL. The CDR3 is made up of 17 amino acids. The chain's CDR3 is CASSQENPGQGVYEQYV. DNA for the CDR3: TGCGCCAGCAGCCAAGAAAACCCGGGACAGGGGGTTTACGAGCAGTACGTC.

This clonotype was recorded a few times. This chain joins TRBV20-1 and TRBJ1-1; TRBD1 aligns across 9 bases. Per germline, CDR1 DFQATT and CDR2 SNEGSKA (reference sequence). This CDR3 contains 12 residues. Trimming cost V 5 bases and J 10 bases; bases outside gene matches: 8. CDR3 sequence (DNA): TGCAGTGCTGCCGGGACAGGGTTGGGAGCTTTCTTT. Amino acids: CSAAGTGLGAFF.

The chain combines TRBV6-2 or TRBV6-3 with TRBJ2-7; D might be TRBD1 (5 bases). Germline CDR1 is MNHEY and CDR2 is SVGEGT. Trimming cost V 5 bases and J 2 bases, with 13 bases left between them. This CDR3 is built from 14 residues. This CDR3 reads CASSRGLQAYEQYV. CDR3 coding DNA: TGTGCCAGCAGTCGAGGCCTACAGGCCTACGAGCAGTACGTC.

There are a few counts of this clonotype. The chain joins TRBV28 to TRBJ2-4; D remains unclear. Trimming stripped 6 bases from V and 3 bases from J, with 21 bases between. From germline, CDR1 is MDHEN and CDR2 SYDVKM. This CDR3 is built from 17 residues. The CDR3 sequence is CASSSLKGSSVKNIQYF. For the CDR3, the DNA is TGTGCCAGCAGCTCTCTAAAGGGTTCCTCGGTCAAAAACATTCAGTACTTC.

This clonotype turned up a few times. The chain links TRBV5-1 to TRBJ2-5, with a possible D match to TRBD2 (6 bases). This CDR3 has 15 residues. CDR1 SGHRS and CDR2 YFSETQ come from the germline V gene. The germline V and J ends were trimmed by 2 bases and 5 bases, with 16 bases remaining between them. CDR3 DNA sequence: TGCGCCAGCAGCTTTGGCGGGAATGGGGGGGAGACCCAGTACTTC. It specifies CASSFGGNGGETQYF.

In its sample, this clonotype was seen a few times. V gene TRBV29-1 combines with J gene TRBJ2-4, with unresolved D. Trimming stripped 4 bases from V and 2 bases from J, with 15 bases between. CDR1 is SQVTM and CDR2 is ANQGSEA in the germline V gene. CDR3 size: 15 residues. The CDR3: CSVGFVGSTKNIQYF. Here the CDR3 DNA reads TGCAGCGTTGGTTTTGTGGGTTCTACCAAAAACATTCAGTACTTC.

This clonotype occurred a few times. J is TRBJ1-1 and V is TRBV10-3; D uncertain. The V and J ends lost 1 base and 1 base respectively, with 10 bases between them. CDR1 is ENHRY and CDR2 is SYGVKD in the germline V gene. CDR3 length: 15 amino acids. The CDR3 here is CAISELGDPNTEAFF. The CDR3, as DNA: TGTGCCATCAGTGAGTTAGGCGACCCGAACACTGAAGCTTTCTTT.

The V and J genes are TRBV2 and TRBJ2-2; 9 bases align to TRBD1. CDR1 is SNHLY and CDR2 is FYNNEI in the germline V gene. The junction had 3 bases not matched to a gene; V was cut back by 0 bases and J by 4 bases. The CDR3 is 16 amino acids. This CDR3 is CASSEARTGATGELFF. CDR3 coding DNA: TGTGCCAGCAGTGAAGCCAGGACAGGGGCCACCGGGGAGCTGTTTTTT.

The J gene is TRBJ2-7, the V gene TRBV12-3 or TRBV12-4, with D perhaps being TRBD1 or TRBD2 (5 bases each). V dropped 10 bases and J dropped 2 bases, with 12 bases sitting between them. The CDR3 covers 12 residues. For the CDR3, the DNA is TGTGCCATCGGCTTGGGACCCTACGAGCAGTACTTC. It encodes CAIGLGPYEQYF.

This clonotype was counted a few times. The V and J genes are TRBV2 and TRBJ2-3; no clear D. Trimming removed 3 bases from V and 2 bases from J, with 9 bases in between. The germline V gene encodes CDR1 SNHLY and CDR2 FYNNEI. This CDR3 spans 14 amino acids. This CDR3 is CASSDSAVTDTQYF. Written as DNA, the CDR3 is TGTGCCAGCAGTGACTCGGCTGTCACAGATACGCAGTATTTT.

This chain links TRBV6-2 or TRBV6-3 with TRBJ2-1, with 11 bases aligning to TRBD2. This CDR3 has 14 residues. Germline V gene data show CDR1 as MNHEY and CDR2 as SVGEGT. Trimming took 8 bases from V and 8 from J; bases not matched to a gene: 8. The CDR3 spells CASGHGTSGDEQFF. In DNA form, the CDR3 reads TGTGCCAGCGGTCATGGGACTAGCGGCGATGAGCAGTTCTTC.

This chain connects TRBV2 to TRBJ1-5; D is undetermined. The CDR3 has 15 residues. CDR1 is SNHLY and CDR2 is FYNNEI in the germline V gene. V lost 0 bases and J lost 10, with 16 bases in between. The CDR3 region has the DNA TGTGCCAGCAGTGAAGCAGCCCAGATTAATCGTCCCCAGCATTTT. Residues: CASSEAAQINRPQHF.

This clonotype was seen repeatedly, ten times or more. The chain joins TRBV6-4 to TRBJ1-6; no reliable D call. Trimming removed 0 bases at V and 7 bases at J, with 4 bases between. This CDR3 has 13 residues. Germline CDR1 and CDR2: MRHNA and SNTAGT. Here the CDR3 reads CASSDSGNSPLHF. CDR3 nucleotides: TGTGCCAGCAGTGACTCGGGGAATTCACCCCTCCACTTT.

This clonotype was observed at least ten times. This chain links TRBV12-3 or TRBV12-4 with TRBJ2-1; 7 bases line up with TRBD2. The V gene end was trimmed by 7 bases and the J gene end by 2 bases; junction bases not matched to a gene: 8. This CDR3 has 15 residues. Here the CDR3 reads CASTESGNPYNEQFF. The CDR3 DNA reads TGTGCCAGCACCGAGAGCGGGAACCCCTACAATGAGCAGTTCTTC.

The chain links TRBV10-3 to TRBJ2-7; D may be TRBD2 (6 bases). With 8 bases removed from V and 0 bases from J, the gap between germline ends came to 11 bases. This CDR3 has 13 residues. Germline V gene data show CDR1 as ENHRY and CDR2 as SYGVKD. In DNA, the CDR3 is TGTGCCATCGGGGGGAAGAGCTCCTACGAGCAGTACTTC. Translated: CAIGGKSSYEQYF.

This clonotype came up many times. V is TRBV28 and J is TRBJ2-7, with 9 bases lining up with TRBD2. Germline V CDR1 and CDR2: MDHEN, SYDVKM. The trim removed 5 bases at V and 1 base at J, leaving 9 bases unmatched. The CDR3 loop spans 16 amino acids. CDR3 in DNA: TGTGCCAGCAGTCCAGGTAGCGGGAGCCGATCCTACGAGCAGTACTTC. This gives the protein CASSPGSGSRSYEQYF.